Below are 32 T cell receptor beta chains sequenced from a single sample in a study of vaccination effects on CD4 cells after COVID-19. Antigen-specific CD4+ T cells were expanded with viral peptide pools in the ViraFEST assay before sequencing. Cultured cells yielded isolated CD4+ T cells after around 9 days. Two-dose BNT162b2 or mRNA-1273 vaccination was given to participants. The table came from immunoSEQ multiplex PCR; TCRdb's copy has only in-frame clones and leaves some out. This table has 25,000 to 30,000 clones, 80% appearing once. Their cognate antigens are unknown. Source: CD4+ T cells from PBMCs cultured with SARS-CoV-2 spike peptides, taken after COVID-19 vaccination. These receptors were taken from a human donor who received a COVID-19 vaccine. Some clones in this sample may be carry-over from other donors' samples.

V usage is TRBV20-1 and J usage is TRBJ1-4, with no clear D. The CDR3 consists of 13 residues. Germline V gene sequence: CDR1 DFQATT, CDR2 SNEGSKA (reference sequence). Trimming took off 3 bases at V and 7 bases at J, with 12 bases between the two ends. CDR3 sequence: CSASFAGAEKLFF. The DNA of the CDR3 is TGCAGTGCTAGTTTTGCGGGAGCTGAAAAACTGTTTTTT.

The CDR3 region is CAIAGQDNEKLFF. The CDR3 nucleotides read TGTGCCATCGCCGGACAGGATAATGAAAAACTGTTTTTT. The rearrangement joins TRBV10-3 to TRBJ1-4; 7 nucleotides line up with TRBD1. The ends lost 8 bases at V and 4 bases at J; junction bases unmatched: 4. This CDR3 has 13 amino acids. CDR1 and CDR2 from the germline V gene are ENHRY and SYGVKD.

By share of the sample, this clone is medium-sized. The V gene is TRBV5-6, the J gene TRBJ2-4; D not certain. The CDR3 consists of 15 residues. Trimming cost V 4 bases and J 1 base, with 12 bases left between them. The germline V gene encodes CDR1 SGHDT and CDR2 YYEEEE. CDR3 loop: CASSQNSVAKNIQYF. Written as DNA, the CDR3 is TGTGCCAGCAGCCAAAATAGTGTGGCCAAAAACATTCAGTACTTC.

This chain uses TRBV3-1 (or the pseudogene TRBV3-2) with TRBJ1-2, with a possible D match to TRBD1 (5 bases). CDR1 is LGHDT, CDR2 YNNKEL, per germline (reference sequence). The CDR3 runs to 17 residues. Trimming left V 2 bases short and J 2 bases short, with 18 bases between. CDR3 bases: TGTGCCAGCAGCCAAACCCCATTACGACAGTCGAACTATGGCTACACCTTC. It translates to CASSQTPLRQSNYGYTF.

CDR3 nucleotide sequence: TGTGCCAGCAGCGGGCAGGTCGGCTATGGCTACACCTTC. Protein product: CASSGQVGYGYTF. The chain combines TRBV9 with TRBJ1-2; D is unresolved. CDR1 SGDLS and CDR2 YYNGEE come from the germline V gene. The CDR3 is made up of 13 amino acids. V gave up 3 bases and J gave up 4 bases, with 10 bases separating them.

The V and J genes are TRBV5-5 and TRBJ2-7; D may be TRBD1 or TRBD2 (5 bases each). The CDR3 has 16 residues. V lost 0 bases, J lost 2 bases, and 15 bases lay in between. Germline lookup yields CDR1 SGHKS and CDR2 YYEKEE (reference sequence). The CDR3 nucleotides read TGTGCCAGCAGCTTGGTCGGGGCGCCCGCCGCCTACGAGCAGTACGTC. This codes for CASSLVGAPAAYEQYV.

The rearrangement links TRBV5-5 to TRBJ2-2; D unresolved. V shed 0 bases and J shed 1 base, with 10 bases lying between them. Per the germline V gene, CDR1 is SGHKS and CDR2 is YYEKEE (reference sequence). This CDR3 is built from 16 residues. The CDR3: CASSLGSVRNTGELFF. CDR3 sequence (DNA): TGTGCCAGCAGCTTGGGGTCGGTACGGAACACCGGGGAGCTGTTTTTT.

The V and J genes are TRBV19 and TRBJ1-3; D gene uncertain. Germline CDR1 LNHDA, CDR2 SQIVND (reference sequence). CDR3 length: 15 residues. V lost 6 bases and J 0 bases, leaving 12 bases between the germline ends. The CDR3 sequence: CASSVGVFSGNTIYF. CDR3 DNA: TGTGCCAGTAGCGTTGGGGTTTTCTCTGGAAACACCATATATTTT.

Turning to this clone: One junction end does not reproduce the germline sequence, and a read error may be involved. This chain connects TRBV6-1 to TRBJ1-5, with 8 positions matching TRBD1. The CDR3 has 15 amino acids. Looked up from germline, CDR1 is MNHNS and CDR2 is SASEGT. The CDR3 region has the DNA TGTGCCAGCAGCGAAGACAGGGGCAGCAATCAGCCCCAGCATTTT. Its translation is CASSEDRGSNQPQHF.

The chain combines TRBV28 with TRBJ2-5; no reliable D call. Germline V gene sequence: CDR1 MDHEN, CDR2 SYDVKM. V lost 3 bases and J lost 5, with 4 bases in between. This CDR3 comprises 11 residues. This CDR3 is CASSFGETQYF. CDR3 nucleotides: TGTGCCAGCAGTTTTGGGGAGACCCAGTACTTC. Full variable domain (missing parts from reference TRBV28 and TRBJ2-5): DVKVTQSSRYLVKRTGEKVFLECVQDMDHENMFWYRQDPGLGLRLIYFSYDVKMKEKGDIPEGYSVSREKKERFSLILESASTNQTSMYLCASSFGETQYFGPGTRLLVL.

The chain combines TRBV3-1 (or the pseudogene TRBV3-2) with TRBJ2-5; D may match TRBD1 or TRBD2 (6 bases each). V was shortened by 4 bases and J by 2 bases, with 11 bases between the two germline ends. CDR3 length: 14 amino acids. Germline assignment: CDR1 LGHDT and CDR2 YNNKEL (reference sequence). The CDR3 coding sequence is TGTGCCAGCAGCCGGAGGGGGGCACAAGAGACCCAGTACTTC. It specifies CASSRRGAQETQYF.

The chain combines TRBV29-1 with TRBJ2-5; the match to TRBD2 covers 7 bases. J was trimmed by 4 bases and V by 4 bases; bases with no gene match: 15. CDR1 and CDR2 (germline): SQVTM, ANQGSEA. The CDR3 runs 16 residues. CDR3 residues: CSVVPPVGAGRETQYF. CDR3 bases: TGCAGCGTTGTTCCTCCCGTTGGAGCGGGGCGAGAGACCCAGTACTTC.

This chain links TRBV5-1 with TRBJ2-1; weak D call: TRBD1 (5 bases). Trimming stripped 4 bases from V and 2 bases from J, with 10 bases between. This CDR3 has 14 amino acids. Germline loops: CDR1 SGHRS, CDR2 YFSETQ. CDR3 nucleotides: TGCGCCAGCAGCACGGACACGACCTACAATGAGCAGTTCTTC. As protein: CASSTDTTYNEQFF.

This clone was seen only a few times. The chain carries TRBV7-3 and TRBJ2-2; no reliable D call. Germline CDR1 and CDR2: SGHTA and FQGTGA. This CDR3 spans 16 amino acids. V was shortened by 0 bases and J by 8 bases, with 16 bases between the two germline ends. CDR3 in amino acids: CASSLTPVYLSGELFF. The DNA for the CDR3 is TGTGCCAGCAGCTTAACACCCGTCTATTTGAGTGGGGAGCTGTTTTTT.

This chain links TRBV19 with TRBJ2-2; 7 bases are a match to TRBD1. V was clipped by 4 bases and J by 7 bases; unmatched bases: 12. The germline V gene has CDR1 LNHDA and CDR2 SQIVND (reference sequence). The CDR3 is 16 amino acids. The CDR3 region has the DNA TGTGCCAGTAGTAAGTTAGGACAGGTTAGCCACGGGGAGCTGTTTTTT. Translating gives CASSKLGQVSHGELFF.

J is TRBJ2-5 and V is TRBV5-1; tentatively, D is TRBD2 (5 bases). V was pared by 3 bases and J by 4 bases, with 19 bases between. The germline CDR1 and CDR2 sequences are SGHRS and YFSETQ. The CDR3 is 16 amino acids. In DNA form, the CDR3 reads TGCGCCAGCAGCTCCACAGTCCCTCCCGGAGGAGAGACCCAGTACTTC. Protein sequence: CASSSTVPPGGETQYF.

This clone was observed once. V is TRBV5-6 and J is TRBJ2-1, with TRBD2 matching over 10 bases. Germline loops: CDR1 SGHDT, CDR2 YYEEEE. The V and J ends lost 4 bases and 8 bases, in that order; junction bases with no gene match: 9. CDR3 length equals 15 residues. The CDR3 sequence: CASSPASGGGYEQFF. The CDR3 coding sequence is TGTGCCAGCAGCCCCGCTAGCGGGGGAGGCTATGAGCAGTTCTTC.

This clone is medium-sized (0.01 to 0.1%) in the sample. The chain has TRBV29-1 and TRBJ2-2; no reliable D call. Trimming took 6 bases from V and 1 from J, leaving 9 bases between them. The CDR3 length is 13 residues. Germline CDR1 is SQVTM and CDR2 is ANQGSEA. The CDR3 sequence: CSVRPMNTGELFF. The CDR3 DNA is TGCAGCGTCCGACCCATGAACACCGGGGAGCTGTTTTTT.

V is TRBV30 and J is TRBJ1-2; a weak D match, TRBD1 (5 bases). V dropped 3 bases and J dropped 4 bases, with 15 bases sitting between them. This CDR3 contains 14 residues. Germline V gives CDR1 GTSNPN, CDR2 SVGIG (reference sequence). The DNA of the CDR3 is TGTGCCTGGAGCGGGGGTGGGACCCGCTATGGCTACACCTTC. It yields the protein CAWSGGGTRYGYTF.

This chain connects TRBV7-9 to TRBJ1-2; D ambiguous. CDR1 SEHNR and CDR2 FQNEAQ come from the germline V gene (reference sequence). V lost 1 base and J 4 bases, leaving 10 bases between the germline ends. The CDR3 totals 14 residues. CDR3 loop: CASSLVGRIYGYTF. DNA of the CDR3: TGTGCCAGCAGCTTAGTCGGACGGATCTATGGCTACACCTTC.

CDR3 nucleotides: TGTGCCAGCAGTTTTAGTGGAAACACCATATATTTT. This translates into CASSFSGNTIYF. This rearrangement joins TRBV12-3 or TRBV12-4 to TRBJ1-3; D gene uncertain. The CDR3 loop spans 12 amino acids. Trimming stripped 3 bases from V and 3 bases from J, with 3 bases between.

This chain joins TRBV10-3 and TRBJ1-1, with a possible D match to TRBD1 (6 bases). This CDR3 is built from 13 residues. CDR1 and CDR2 from the germline V gene are ENHRY and SYGVKD. Trimming pared 2 bases from V and 5 bases from J, leaving 9 bases between. CDR3 sequence: CAISEGGGTEAFF. CDR3 in DNA: TGTGCCATCAGTGAGGGAGGGGGAACTGAAGCTTTCTTT.

The CDR3 sequence is CASRQEAGNGYTF. As DNA, the CDR3 is TGTGCCAGCAGGCAAGAAGCCGGTAACGGCTACACCTTC. The V call is TRBV2, the J call TRBJ1-2; D remains ambiguous. The V and J ends lost 6 bases and 8 bases respectively, with 16 bases between them. CDR1 SNHLY and CDR2 FYNNEI come from the germline V gene. CDR3 length equals 13 residues.

Here the CDR3 reads CASRNSGSNQPQHF. The CDR3 DNA reads as TGTGCCAGCAGAAATTCCGGTAGCAATCAGCCCCAGCATTTT. The rearrangement links TRBV3-1 (or the pseudogene TRBV3-2) to TRBJ1-5, with unresolved D. Trimming pared 6 bases from V and 0 bases from J, leaving 9 bases between. CDR1 is LGHDT and CDR2 is YNNKEL in the germline V gene (reference sequence). The CDR3 runs to 14 residues.

Only one count was recorded for this clone. This chain uses TRBV7-9 with TRBJ2-7; D uncertain. The CDR3 runs 12 residues. Germline V gene data show CDR1 as SEHNR and CDR2 as FQNEAQ (reference sequence). Trimming stripped 5 bases from V and 4 bases from J, with 9 bases between. The CDR3 nucleotides are TGTGCCAGCAGCCTTACCGATTACGAGCAGTACGTC. This translates into CASSLTDYEQYV.

The sample holds a few counts of this clone. The rearrangement uses TRBV7-9 and TRBJ1-1, with TRBD1 identical over 10 bases. This CDR3 has 12 residues. The V gene end was trimmed by 5 bases and the J gene end by 11 bases; junction bases not matched to a gene: 5. Germline lookup yields CDR1 SEHNR and CDR2 FQNEAQ (reference sequence). This CDR3 reads CASSTGQGLAFF. The DNA of the CDR3 is TGTGCCAGCAGCACGGGACAGGGGTTGGCTTTCTTT. Full variable domain (missing parts from reference TRBV7-9 and TRBJ1-1): DTGVSQNPRHKITKRGQNVTFRCDPISEHNRLYWYRQTLGQGPEFLTYFQNEAQLEKSRLLSDRFSAERPKGSFSTLEIQRTEQGDSAMYLCASSTGQGLAFFGQGTRLTVV.

The chain combines TRBV4-2 with TRBJ1-5, with D uncertain. The CDR3 totals 20 residues. From germline, CDR1 is LGHNA and CDR2 YNFKEQ. V shed 0 bases and J shed 5 bases, with 26 bases lying between them. CDR3 in DNA: TGTGCCAGCAGCCAAGATACATCTTTCAGCCCGGACTCAAAAGATCAGCCCCAGCATTTT. Amino acid sequence: CASSQDTSFSPDSKDQPQHF.

V gene TRBV2 combines with J gene TRBJ1-1; unclear D gene. The CDR3 consists of 13 residues. The V end was cut by 0 bases, the J end by 1 base, with 3 bases between. Germline CDR1 SNHLY, CDR2 FYNNEI. The CDR3 spells CASSEAANTEAFF. Here the CDR3 DNA reads TGTGCCAGCAGTGAAGCAGCGAACACTGAAGCTTTCTTT.

This clone is medium-sized by share. The chain combines TRBV6-5 with TRBJ1-1, with D uncertain. Germline V gene lookup returns CDR1 MNHEY and CDR2 SVGAGI. The V and J ends lost 6 bases and 0 bases respectively, with 14 bases between them. CDR3 length: 15 amino acids. CDR3 in DNA: TGTGCCAGCAGCCACCTCGGGCAGGTGAACACTGAAGCTTTCTTT. Protein: CASSHLGQVNTEAFF.

This rearrangement joins TRBV11-2 to TRBJ2-5; 11 positions agree with TRBD2. J lost 5 bases, V lost 2 bases, and 1 base had no gene match. Looked up from germline, CDR1 is SGHAT and CDR2 is FQNNGV. The CDR3 runs to 14 residues. The CDR3 DNA is TGTGCCAGCAGCTTATCTAGCGGGGGGGAGACCCAGTACTTC. Its protein product is CASSLSSGGETQYF.

The chain is built from TRBV27 and TRBJ2-4; 10 bases map to TRBD1. The CDR3 spans 17 residues. The germline V gene has CDR1 MNHEY and CDR2 SMNVEV (reference sequence). V lost 3 bases, J lost 1 base, and 6 bases stayed unmatched. The CDR3 DNA sequence: TGTGCCAGCAGTTTGTCACCGGGACAGGGGGCCAAAAACATTCAGTACTTC. This gives the protein CASSLSPGQGAKNIQYF.

This clone was recorded only once. The V and J genes are TRBV5-5 and TRBJ1-5, with 7 bases lining up with TRBD1. The germline CDR1 and CDR2 sequences are SGHKS and YYEKEE (reference sequence). This CDR3 is 16 amino acids long. J gave up 7 bases and V 0 bases, and 10 bases lay outside the gene matches. CDR3 region: CASSLEWGRGIQPQHF. In nucleotides, the CDR3 is TGTGCCAGCAGCTTGGAATGGGGCAGGGGGATCCAGCCCCAGCATTTT.